This TCR beta chain was recovered during a study of T cell responses to AZD1222 COVID-19 vaccine. Findings and limits, study-wide: Spike-specific TCRs gained breadth and depth after people received two AZD1222 doses. The reported proportion of spike-specific TCRs targeting unmutated variant regions was nearly half. A mostly white British donor set with more females was recruited, and clonal diversity was possibly underestimated. It was only after the peak T cell response that any repertoires were sampled.

Turning to this clone: As yet, its antigen is unknown.

Profiling relied on immunoSEQ multiplex PCR, and the TCRdb table lists in-frame clones only, not all of them. The sample has more than 140,000 clones; approximately 89% are singletons. The receptor was derived from an adult in good health. The specimen comprised peripheral blood, sampled on day 0 of AZD1222 vaccination.

The CDR3 protein is CATSKRANTGELFF. The CDR3 DNA sequence: TGTGCCACCAGTAAAAGGGCCAACACCGGGGAGCTGTTTTTT. The V gene is TRBV24-1, the J gene TRBJ2-2; D gene unclear. Germline CDR1 KGHDR, CDR2 SFDVKD. V was cut by 6 bases and J by 2 bases, with 9 bases left in between. The CDR3 sequence is 14 residues long.